Below, one T cell receptor (beta chain) is given with its context. Its antigen is undetermined. Assay used: immunoSEQ multiplex PCR; TCRdb lists only in-frame clones, some missing. The sample yields 2 million to 2.5 million clones, roughly 91% seen once. This sample was included in a study of shared clonotypes between healthy human individuals. At the level of the study: Each donor's CD4 naive and CD4 memory cells filled three plates apiece, CD8 naive two, and CD8 memory one.

Study observations and caveats: Sharing across a few donors was seen in 4% to 5% of naive CD4 clonotypes. Compared with clonotypes that all four donors shared, non-shared clonotypes had lower generation probabilities.

Naive CD8 cells lacked CD45RO, underwent positive selection for CCR7 and left out terminally differentiated effector memory CD45RA+ cells. The TCR originated in a man aged 18 to 30 in good health. Some clones in this sample may be carry-over from other donors' samples. The sequenced material came from naive CD8+ T cells from PBMCs.

The CDR3 protein is CTTTGEGYTF. CDR3 bases: TGCACTACGACAGGGGAAGGCTACACCTTC. The chain recombines TRBV20-1 with TRBJ1-2; 8 bases match TRBD1. In germline, CDR1 is DFQATT, CDR2 SNEGSKA (reference sequence). The CDR3 spans 10 residues.